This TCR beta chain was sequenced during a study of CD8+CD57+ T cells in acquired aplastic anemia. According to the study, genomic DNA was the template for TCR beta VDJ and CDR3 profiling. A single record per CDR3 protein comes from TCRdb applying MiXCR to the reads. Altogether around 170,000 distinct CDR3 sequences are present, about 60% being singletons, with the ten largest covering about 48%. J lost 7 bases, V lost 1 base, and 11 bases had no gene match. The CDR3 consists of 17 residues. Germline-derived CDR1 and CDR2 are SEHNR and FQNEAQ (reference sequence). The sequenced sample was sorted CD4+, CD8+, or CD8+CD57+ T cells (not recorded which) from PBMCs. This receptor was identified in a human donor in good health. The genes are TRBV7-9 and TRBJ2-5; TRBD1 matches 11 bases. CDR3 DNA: TGTGCCAGCAGCTTAGGTGGGACAGGGGGATTGTTCGGGACCCAGTACTTC. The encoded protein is CASSLGGTGGLFGTQYF.